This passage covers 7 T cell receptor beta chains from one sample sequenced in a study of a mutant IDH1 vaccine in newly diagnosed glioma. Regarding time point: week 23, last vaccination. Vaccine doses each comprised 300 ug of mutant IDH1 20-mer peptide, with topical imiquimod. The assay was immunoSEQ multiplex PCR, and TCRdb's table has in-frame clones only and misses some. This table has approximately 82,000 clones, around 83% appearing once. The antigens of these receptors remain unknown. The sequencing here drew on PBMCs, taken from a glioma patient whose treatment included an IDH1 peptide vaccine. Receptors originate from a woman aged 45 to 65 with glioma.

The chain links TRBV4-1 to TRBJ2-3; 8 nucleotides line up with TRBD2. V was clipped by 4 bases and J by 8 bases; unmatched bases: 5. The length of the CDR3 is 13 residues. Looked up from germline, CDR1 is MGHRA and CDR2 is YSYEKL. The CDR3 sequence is CASSPPGGGTQYF. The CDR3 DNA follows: TGCGCCAGCAGCCCCCCGGGGGGGGGTACGCAGTATTTT.

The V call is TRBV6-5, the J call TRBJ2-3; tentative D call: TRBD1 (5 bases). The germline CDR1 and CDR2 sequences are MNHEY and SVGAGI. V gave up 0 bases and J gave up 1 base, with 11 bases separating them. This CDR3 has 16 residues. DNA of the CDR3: TGTGCCAGCAGTTACTCGCTCAGGGTAGGCACAGATACGCAGTATTTT. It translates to CASSYSLRVGTDTQYF.

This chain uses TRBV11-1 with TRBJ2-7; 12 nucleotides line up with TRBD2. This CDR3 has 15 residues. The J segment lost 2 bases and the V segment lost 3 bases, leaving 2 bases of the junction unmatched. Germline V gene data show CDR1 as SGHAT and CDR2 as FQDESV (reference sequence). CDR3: CASSFGLAGTYEQYF. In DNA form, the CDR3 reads TGTGCCAGCAGCTTCGGACTAGCGGGAACCTACGAGCAGTACTTC.

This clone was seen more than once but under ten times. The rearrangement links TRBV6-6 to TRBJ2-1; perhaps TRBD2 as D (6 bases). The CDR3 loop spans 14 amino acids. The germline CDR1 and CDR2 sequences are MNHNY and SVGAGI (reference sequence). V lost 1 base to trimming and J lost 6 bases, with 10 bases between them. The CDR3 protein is CASSYLGGSNEQFF. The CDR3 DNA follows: TGTGCCAGCAGTTACTTGGGAGGCAGCAATGAGCAGTTCTTC.

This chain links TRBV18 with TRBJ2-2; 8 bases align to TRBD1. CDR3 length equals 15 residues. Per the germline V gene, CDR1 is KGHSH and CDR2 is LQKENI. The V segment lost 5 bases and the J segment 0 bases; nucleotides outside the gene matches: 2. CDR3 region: CASSSGQANTGELFF. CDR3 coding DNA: TGTGCCAGCTCATCGGGACAGGCGAACACCGGGGAGCTGTTTTTT.

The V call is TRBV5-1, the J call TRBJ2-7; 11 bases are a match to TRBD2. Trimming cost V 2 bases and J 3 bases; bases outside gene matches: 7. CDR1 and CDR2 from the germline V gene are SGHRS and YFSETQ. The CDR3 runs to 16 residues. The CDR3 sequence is CASSFRTSGPNYEQYF. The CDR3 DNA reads TGCGCCAGCAGCTTTCGGACTAGCGGGCCGAACTACGAGCAGTACTTC.

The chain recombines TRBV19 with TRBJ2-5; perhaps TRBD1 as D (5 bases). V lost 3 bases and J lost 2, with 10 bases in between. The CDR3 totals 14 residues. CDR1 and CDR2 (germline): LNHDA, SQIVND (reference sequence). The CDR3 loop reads CASSIGHGQETQYF. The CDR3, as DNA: TGTGCCAGTAGTATCGGACATGGGCAAGAGACCCAGTACTTC.